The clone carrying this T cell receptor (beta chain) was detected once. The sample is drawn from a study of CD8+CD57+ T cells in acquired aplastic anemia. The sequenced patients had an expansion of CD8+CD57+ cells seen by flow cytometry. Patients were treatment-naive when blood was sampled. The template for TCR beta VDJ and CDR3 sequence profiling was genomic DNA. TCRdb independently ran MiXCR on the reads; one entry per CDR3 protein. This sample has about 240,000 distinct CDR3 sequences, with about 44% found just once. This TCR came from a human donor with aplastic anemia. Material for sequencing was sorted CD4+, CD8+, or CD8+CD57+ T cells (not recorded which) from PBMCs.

Here the CDR3 DNA reads TGTGCCATCAGCGCTCCGGGACAGGGGAAGAAAGGAGAGACCCAGTACTTC. It yields the protein CAISAPGQGKKGETQYF. The genes are TRBV10-3 and TRBJ2-5; the match to TRBD1 covers 10 bases. The germline V gene encodes CDR1 ENHRY and CDR2 SYGVKD. This CDR3 is 17 amino acids long. The J segment lost 4 bases and the V segment lost 6 bases, leaving 14 bases of the junction unmatched.